These 5 T cell receptor beta chains were all obtained from the same sample, sequenced in a study of regulatory T cells in long-lasting Graves disease. In building TCR beta libraries, iRepertoire HTBI primers were used together with Arm-PCR of CDR3 regions. In TCRdb, the multiplex PCR reads were re-called with MiXCR into one record per CDR3 protein. Of 400,000 to 500,000 distinct CDR3 sequences listed, about a sixth are singletons. The time point denotes: newly diagnosed GD, antithyroid drugs for less than 3 months. Researchers made the TCR library from RNA that was extracted from PBMCs. The data were also submitted as part of a second study, on T cells in Graves' hyperthyroidism and ophthalmopathy.

Sequencing was performed on peripheral blood mononuclear cells (PBMCs), taken at new diagnosis, from a patient treated with antithyroid drugs. Receptors were obtained from a woman in her 30s with Graves disease.

In its sample, this clonotype was seen a few times. This chain uses TRBV7-9 with TRBJ2-3; D is unresolved. In germline, CDR1 is SEHNR, CDR2 FQNEAQ (reference sequence). Trimming cost V 4 bases and J 0 bases, with 17 bases left between them. The CDR3 has 17 residues. CDR3 in amino acids: CASSSAGEIFSTDTQYF. The CDR3 DNA reads as TGTGCCAGCAGCTCGGCTGGGGAAATTTTTAGCACAGATACGCAGTATTTT.

This clonotype was seen a handful of times. V usage is TRBV5-1 and J usage is TRBJ2-5; 14 bases match TRBD2. The germline CDR1 and CDR2 sequences are SGHRS and YFSETQ. Germline trimming cut 4 bases from V and 0 bases from J; bases unmatched to any gene: 8. The CDR3 loop spans 18 amino acids. CDR3 protein: CASSLGLAGETYQETQYF. CDR3 in DNA: TGCGCCAGCAGCCTGGGACTAGCGGGAGAAACGTACCAAGAGACCCAGTACTTC.

The chain recombines TRBV27 with TRBJ1-2; 8 positions agree with TRBD1. J gave up 4 bases and V 7 bases, and 11 bases lay outside the gene matches. Germline CDR1 reads MNHEY; CDR2 reads SMNVEV (reference sequence). The CDR3 is 15 amino acids. The CDR3 nucleotides are TGTGCCAGCATCCAGGGGGCAGGGGGCATCTATGGCTACACCTTC. It is translated as CASIQGAGGIYGYTF.

At least ten counts were recorded for this clonotype. The chain joins TRBV28 to TRBJ2-1; D is perhaps TRBD2 (5 bases). This CDR3 is 16 amino acids long. CDR1 is MDHEN, CDR2 SYDVKM, per germline. Trimming shortened V by 4 bases and J by 7 bases, and 20 bases separated the two germline ends. For the CDR3, the DNA is TGTGCCAGCAGTTGGACTTTTACGAACCAGGAGAATGAGCAGTTCTTC. This translates into CASSWTFTNQENEQFF.

The V gene is TRBV7-6, the J gene TRBJ1-1, with D maybe TRBD1 (6 bases). Germline V gives CDR1 SGHVS, CDR2 FNYEAQ. This CDR3 has 15 amino acids. V shed 1 base and J shed 1 base, with 10 bases lying between them. The CDR3 here is CASSLDVGGNTEAFF. The CDR3 region has the DNA TGTGCCAGCAGCTTAGATGTAGGGGGGAACACTGAAGCTTTCTTT.